One sample yielded the 5 T cell receptor beta chains listed below, sequenced in a study of control samples from healthy donors and cancer patients. The assay was immunoSEQ multiplex PCR, and TCRdb's table has in-frame clones only and misses some. The table has 80,000 or so clones, about nine tenths seen once. The material sequenced was blood. These receptors all come from a man aged 45-60 years in good health.

The rearrangement uses TRBV3-1 (or the pseudogene TRBV3-2) and TRBJ1-1; 8 bases are a match to TRBD1. Trimming at V came to 6 bases and at J to 6 bases, leaving 9 bases not matched to a gene. Germline CDR1 is LGHDT and CDR2 is YNNKEL (reference sequence). The CDR3 covers 14 residues. The CDR3 protein is CASSTQGAEAEAFF. DNA of the CDR3: TGTGCCAGCAGTACGCAGGGGGCTGAGGCTGAAGCTTTCTTT.

The J gene is TRBJ2-7, the V gene TRBV4-3; 8 bases match TRBD2. With 3 bases clipped from V and 4 bases from J, the junction kept 14 bases outside the gene matches. This CDR3 comprises 17 residues. The germline gives CDR1 LGHNA, CDR2 YSLEER. In DNA form, the CDR3 reads TGCGCCAGCAGCCATATCCCCGACCTCGGGGGGGGGTACGAGCAGTACTTC. Protein product: CASSHIPDLGGGYEQYF.

The chain employs TRBV27 and TRBJ2-5; D tentatively reads TRBD1 or TRBD2 (5 bases each). Trimming removed 3 bases from V and 1 base from J, with 18 bases in between. The length of the CDR3 is 17 residues. CDR1 is MNHEY, CDR2 SMNVEV, per germline (reference sequence). CDR3 region: CASSFQVGTALQETQYF. The CDR3 DNA reads TGTGCCAGCAGTTTCCAAGTCGGGACCGCTCTCCAAGAGACCCAGTACTTC.

The rearrangement links TRBV12-5 to TRBJ1-4; 10 nucleotides line up with TRBD1. V was clipped by 0 bases and J by 7 bases; unmatched bases: 2. CDR1 LGHNT and CDR2 FRNRAP come from the germline V gene. This CDR3 has 15 amino acids. The CDR3 sequence: CASGLVRDRGEKLFF. The CDR3 nucleotides are TGTGCTAGTGGTTTGGTACGGGACAGGGGTGAAAAACTGTTTTTT.

This clone appeared a single time. The chain has TRBV10-2 and TRBJ2-4; TRBD1 aligns across 8 bases. CDR1 is WSHSY and CDR2 is SAAADI in the germline V gene. Unmatched junction bases numbered 14, after V lost 7 bases and J lost 0 bases. This CDR3 region has 18 residues. CDR3 residues: CASKEAGQVPLAKNIQYF. The CDR3 DNA follows: TGCGCCAGCAAAGAGGCGGGACAGGTTCCACTAGCCAAAAACATTCAGTACTTC.